A selection of T cell receptor beta chains follows, all from one sample in a study of cytomegalovirus exposure and HLA in healthy donors. TCRdb's copy holds only in-frame clones and misses some; the assay was immunoSEQ multiplex PCR. Among roughly 170,000 clones, roughly 80% were seen once, and the ten largest hold 0.65%. The sequencing input was PBMCs. The receptors here all came from a boy younger than 18 in good health and CMV-seronegative. Both conserved end residues are part of each CDR3. The order of the fields is J gene, clone size, D gene, V gene, CDR3 DNA, CDR3 protein. D genes are given only for firm matches. A clone size is listed for some rows: how often the clone was seen (once, few, many), or a class if it is expanded.

TRBJ2-3 | few | TRBD2 | TRBV29-1 | TGCAGCGTGGGACGGACTAGCGCGTACACAGATACGCAGTATTTT | CSVGRTSAYTDTQYF
TRBJ1-2 | . | . | TRBV19 | TGTGCCAGCACTTATGTGTGGCAGGACTATGGCTACACCTTC | CASTYVWQDYGYTF
TRBJ1-4 | few | TRBD1 | TRBV11-2 | TGTGCCAGCAGCTTAGGGGACAGGGATCGTGAAAAACTGTTTTTT | CASSLGDRDREKLFF
TRBJ2-7 | . | . | TRBV25-1 | TGTGCCAGCAGTGGGATAGGGGTGTCTCGGCACTACGAGCAGTACTTC | CASSGIGVSRHYEQYF
TRBJ2-5 | . | TRBD1 | TRBV10-3 | TGTGCCATCAGCGGGACAGAGCAAGAGACCCAGTACTTC | CAISGTEQETQYF
TRBJ1-2 | . | . | TRBV19 | TGTGCCAGTAGCCGTCGGACAGTCGAGAACTATGGCTACACCTTC | CASSRRTVENYGYTF
TRBJ2-5 | . | TRBD2 | TRBV2 | TGTGCCAGCAGTGAGGAGGCTAGCGGGGGGAGGGAGACCCAGTACTTC | CASSEEASGGRETQYF
TRBJ1-1 | . | TRBD1 | TRBV7-2 | TGTGCCAGCGGACAGGGGAGAGACACTGAAGCTTTCTTT | CASGQGRDTEAFF
TRBJ2-2 | . | . | TRBV10-3 | TGTGCCATCAGTGATGGTACTAACCGAGCCGGGGAGCTGTTTTTT | CAISDGTNRAGELFF
TRBJ1-1 | . | . | TRBV6-5 | TGTGCCAGCAGCAGAAACACTGAAGCTTTCTTT | CASSRNTEAFF
TRBJ1-1 | . | . | TRBV5-8 | TGTGCCAGCAGCTTGACAGAAAACGCTGAAGCTTTCTTT | CASSLTENAEAFF
TRBJ1-3 | . | . | TRBV6-1 | TGTGCCAGCAGGGAAGACTTCTCTGGAAACACCATATATTTT | CASREDFSGNTIYF
TRBJ1-2 | . | . | TRBV27 | TGTGCCAGCAGTTTCTACGGACAAGGGAGGCACTATGGCTACACCTTC | CASSFYGQGRHYGYTF
TRBJ1-5 | few | . | TRBV6-6 | TGTGCCAGCAGCCAACAGGGTATGGGTCAGCCCCAGCATTTT | CASSQQGMGQPQHF
TRBJ1-1 | . | . | TRBV18 | TGTGCCAGCTCACCGCTCCAGGCGGGGAACACTGAAGCTTTCTTT | CASSPLQAGNTEAFF
TRBJ2-3 | . | TRBD2 | TRBV30 | TGTGCCTGGAGGTTAGCGGGAGCCACAGATACGCAGTATTTT | CAWRLAGATDTQYF
TRBJ1-1 | . | . | TRBV10-3 | TGTGCCATCGCTTCGTCAGTGAACACTGAAGCTTTCTTT | CAIASSVNTEAFF
TRBJ2-7 | . | TRBD1 | TRBV6-5 | TGTGCCAGCAGGGTAGGGACAGGGGACTCCTACGAGCAGTACTTC | CASRVGTGDSYEQYF
TRBJ2-3 | . | TRBD1 | TRBV13 | TGTGCCAGCAGCTTAGGCCAGGGACAGCTTAGCACAGATACGCAGTATTTT | CASSLGQGQLSTDTQYF
TRBJ2-3 | . | . | TRBV4-1 | TGCGCCAGCAGCCAAGTTTTTATGGGGAGGGATACGCAGTATTTT | CASSQVFMGRDTQYF
TRBJ1-1 | once | . | TRBV19 | TGTGCCAGTAGTATTGAGGGTGTAGTGGGTTTCTTT | CASSIEGVVGFF
TRBJ1-6 | once | TRBD1 | TRBV5-4 | TGTGCCAGCAGCTTGACAGGGACAGGAAATTCACCCCTCCACTTT | CASSLTGTGNSPLHF
TRBJ2-2 | . | . | TRBV5-1 | TGCGCCAGCCGAATGGCAGGGGACACCGGGGAGCTGTTTTTT | CASRMAGDTGELFF
TRBJ1-1 | few | TRBD1 | TRBV6-1 | TGTGCCAGCAGTGGTCGACAGGGAGAGATCACTGAAGCTTTCTTT | CASSGRQGEITEAFF
TRBJ2-1 | . | TRBD2 | TRBV2 | TGTGCGGGGGATAGCGGGAATCTCGATGAGCAGTTCTTC | CAGDSGNLDEQFF
TRBJ2-5 | . | . | TRBV11-3 | TGTGCCAGCAGCTTAAGGAGTCAGGAGACCCAGTACTTC | CASSLRSQETQYF
TRBJ1-2 | . | . | TRBV2 | TGTGCCAGCCCCGGGACTGGTTATGGCTACACCTTC | CASPGTGYGYTF